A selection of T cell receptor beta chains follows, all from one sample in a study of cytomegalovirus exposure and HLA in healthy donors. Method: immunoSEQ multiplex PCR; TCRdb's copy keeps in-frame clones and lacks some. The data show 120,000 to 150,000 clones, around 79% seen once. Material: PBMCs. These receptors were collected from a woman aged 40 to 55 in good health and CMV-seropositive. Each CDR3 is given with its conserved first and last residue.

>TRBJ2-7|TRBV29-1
CSGKGLAGGSEQYF
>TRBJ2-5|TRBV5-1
CASSVGLAGETQYF
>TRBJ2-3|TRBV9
CASSVVGGAGDTQYF
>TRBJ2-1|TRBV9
CASTGQGRGNEQFF
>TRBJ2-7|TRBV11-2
CASSLARDSSYEQYF
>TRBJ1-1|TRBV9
CASSLRTGPNTEAFF
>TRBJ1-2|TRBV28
CASSSGTGVTYGYTF
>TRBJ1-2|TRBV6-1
CASSDASGSNYGYTF
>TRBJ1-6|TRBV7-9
CASSSTGSYNSPLHF
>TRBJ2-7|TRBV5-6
CASNLAAYEQYF
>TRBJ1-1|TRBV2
CASSVDRVNTEAFF
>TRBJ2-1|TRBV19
CASSIASGGPTSSYNEQFF
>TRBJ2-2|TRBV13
CASSGGEPGELFF
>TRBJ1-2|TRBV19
CASSIQALYGYTF
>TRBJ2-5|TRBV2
CASHLGTSGQETQYF
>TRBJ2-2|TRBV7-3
CASSTPVGGNTGELFF
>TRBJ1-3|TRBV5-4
CASSSGAGRASGNTIYF
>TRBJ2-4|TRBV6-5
CASYGVNQNIQYF
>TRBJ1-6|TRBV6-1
CASTRPREQNSPLHF
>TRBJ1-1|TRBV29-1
CSEIRQGSGIAEAFF
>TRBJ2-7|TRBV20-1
CSASSSYEQYF
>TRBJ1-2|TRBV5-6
CASSLPGIYGYTF
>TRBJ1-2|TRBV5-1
CASSLGGVNYGYTF
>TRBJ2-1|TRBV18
CASSAGTVNEQFF
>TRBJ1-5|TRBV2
CASSEALLGRPQHF
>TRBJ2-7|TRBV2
CASSEQGNYEQYF
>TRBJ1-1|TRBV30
CAGTPSGGYTAFF
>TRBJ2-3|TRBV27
CASTYRTSWGPDTQYF
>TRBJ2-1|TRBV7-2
CASSPNSGGPSNEQFF
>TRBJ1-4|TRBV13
CASSLRATTNEKLFF
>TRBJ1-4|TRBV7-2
CASSSRGRRDEKLFF
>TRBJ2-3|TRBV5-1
CASSRGGGDTDTQYF
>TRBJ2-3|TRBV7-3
CASSATSGTSGTQYF
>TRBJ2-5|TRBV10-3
CAISEATVEAQYF
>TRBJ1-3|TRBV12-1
CANPNILFGNTIYF
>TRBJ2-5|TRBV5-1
CASSFSAGRQETQYF
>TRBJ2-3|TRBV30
CACPPGGTSTDTQYF
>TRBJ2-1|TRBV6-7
CASSPRGDNEQFF
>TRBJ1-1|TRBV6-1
CASSRTGCEAFF
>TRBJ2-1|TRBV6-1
CASTGLYNEQFF
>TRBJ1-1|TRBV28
CASSPRDRRMILNTEAFF
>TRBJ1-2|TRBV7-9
CASSSSRGLSYGYTF
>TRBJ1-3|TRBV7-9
CASSARADGNSGNTIYF
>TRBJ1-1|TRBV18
CASSPILNTEAFF
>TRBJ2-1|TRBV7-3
CASSLKLDEGQFF
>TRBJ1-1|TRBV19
CASKQTGGAFF
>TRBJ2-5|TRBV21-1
CASSPGQGAKETQYF
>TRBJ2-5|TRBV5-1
CASMEGLAGQETQYF
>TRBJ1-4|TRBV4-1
CASSQSGGMRETNEKLFF
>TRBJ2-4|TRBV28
CASSQNPTVPKNIQYF
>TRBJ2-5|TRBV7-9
CASSRGTSGGLYQETQYF
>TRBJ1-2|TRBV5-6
CASSLRGIGGYTF
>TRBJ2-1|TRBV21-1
CASRSIAGVMSSYNEQFF
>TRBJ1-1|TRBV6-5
CASRGAGLNTEAFF
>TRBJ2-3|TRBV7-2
CASSLPPAIAGRSTDTQYF
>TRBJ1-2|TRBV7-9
CASRNGQYGYTF
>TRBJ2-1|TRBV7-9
CASSLVSNEQFF
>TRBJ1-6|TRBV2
CASSENLGVNSPLHF
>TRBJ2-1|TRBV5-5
CASSFEFATTSYNEQFF
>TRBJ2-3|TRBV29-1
CSVVTTTDTQYF